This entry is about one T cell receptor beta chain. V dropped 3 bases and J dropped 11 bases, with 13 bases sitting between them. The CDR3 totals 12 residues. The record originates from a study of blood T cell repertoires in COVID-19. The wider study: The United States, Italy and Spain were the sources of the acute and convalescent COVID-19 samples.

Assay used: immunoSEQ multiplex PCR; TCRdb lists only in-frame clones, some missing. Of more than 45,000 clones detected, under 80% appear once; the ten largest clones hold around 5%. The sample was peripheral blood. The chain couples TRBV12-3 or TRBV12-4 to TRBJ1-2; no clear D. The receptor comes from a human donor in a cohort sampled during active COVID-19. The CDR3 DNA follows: TGTGCCAGCAGTTTCCCAAACAGAAGATACACCTTC. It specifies CASSFPNRRYTF.